This TCR beta chain was found in a study of blood T cell repertoires in COVID-19. Overall study: Acute and convalescent COVID-19 samples came from the United States, Italy and Spain. The analysed material was cDNA or gDNA that came from T cells, B-cell-depleted T cells, or PBMCs.

Per the original data handling: Cell counts per sample came from amplifying reference gene primers. Generated by immunoSEQ multiplex PCR, the TCRdb table keeps only in-frame clones and is missing some. D and trimming come from the DNA, and the V and J calls and clone size come from that table. The data show around 130,000 clones, roughly 86% seen once. Germline V gene lookup returns CDR1 SNHLY and CDR2 FYNNEI. The CDR3 runs to 15 residues. V dropped 1 base and J dropped 5 bases, with 14 bases sitting between them. This chain connects TRBV2 to TRBJ1-1; possible D gene TRBD1, 5 bases. Sequenced: PBMCs or T cells enriched from blood (not recorded which). The source of this sequence is a woman between 50 and 59 years old with acute COVID-19. Here the CDR3 reads CASSEGIGTITEAFF. The CDR3 DNA reads as TGTGCCAGCAGTGAAGGTATCGGGACTATAACTGAAGCTTTCTTT.